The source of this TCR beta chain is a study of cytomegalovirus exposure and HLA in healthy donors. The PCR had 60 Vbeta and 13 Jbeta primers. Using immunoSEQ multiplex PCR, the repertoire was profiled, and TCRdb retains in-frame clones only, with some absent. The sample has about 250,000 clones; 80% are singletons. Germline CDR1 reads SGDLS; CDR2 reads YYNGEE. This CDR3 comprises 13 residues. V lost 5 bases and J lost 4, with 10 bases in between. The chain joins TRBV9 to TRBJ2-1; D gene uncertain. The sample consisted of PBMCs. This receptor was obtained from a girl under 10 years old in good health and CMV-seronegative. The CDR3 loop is CASSVTDYNEQFF. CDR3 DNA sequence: TGTGCCAGCAGTGTTACAGATTACAATGAGCAGTTCTTC.